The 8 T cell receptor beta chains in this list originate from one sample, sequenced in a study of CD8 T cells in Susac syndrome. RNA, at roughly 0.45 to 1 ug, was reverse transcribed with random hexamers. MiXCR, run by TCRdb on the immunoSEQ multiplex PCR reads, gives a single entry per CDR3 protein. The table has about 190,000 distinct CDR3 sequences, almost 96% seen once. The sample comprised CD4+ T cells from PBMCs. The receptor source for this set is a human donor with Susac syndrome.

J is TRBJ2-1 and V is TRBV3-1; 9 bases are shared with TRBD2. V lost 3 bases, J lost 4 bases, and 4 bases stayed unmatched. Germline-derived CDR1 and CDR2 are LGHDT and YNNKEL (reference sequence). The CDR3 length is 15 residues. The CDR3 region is CASSHRAGGYNEQFF. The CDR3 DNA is TGTGCCAGCAGCCATCGGGCGGGGGGGTACAATGAGCAGTTCTTC.

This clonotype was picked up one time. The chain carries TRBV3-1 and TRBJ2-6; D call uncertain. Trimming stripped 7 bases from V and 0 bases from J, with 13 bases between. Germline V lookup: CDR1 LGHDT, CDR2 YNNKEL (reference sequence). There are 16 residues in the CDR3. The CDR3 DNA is TGTGCCAGCAATAACAGACCTCCCTCTGGGGCCAACGTCCTGACTTTC. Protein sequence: CASNNRPPSGANVLTF.

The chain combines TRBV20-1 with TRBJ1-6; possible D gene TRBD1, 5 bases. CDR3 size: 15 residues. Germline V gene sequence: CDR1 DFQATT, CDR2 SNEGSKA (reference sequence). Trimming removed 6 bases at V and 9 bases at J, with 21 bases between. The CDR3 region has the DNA TGCAGTGCGAAAGCTTCAACCCAAAGGGGTTCACCCCTCCACTTT. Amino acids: CSAKASTQRGSPLHF.

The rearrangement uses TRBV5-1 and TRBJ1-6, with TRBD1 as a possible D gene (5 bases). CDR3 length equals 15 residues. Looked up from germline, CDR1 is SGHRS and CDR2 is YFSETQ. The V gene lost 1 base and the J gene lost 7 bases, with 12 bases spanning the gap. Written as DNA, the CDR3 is TGCGCCAGCAGCTTGCTGGCAGGGACGAATTCACCCCTCCACTTT. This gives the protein CASSLLAGTNSPLHF.

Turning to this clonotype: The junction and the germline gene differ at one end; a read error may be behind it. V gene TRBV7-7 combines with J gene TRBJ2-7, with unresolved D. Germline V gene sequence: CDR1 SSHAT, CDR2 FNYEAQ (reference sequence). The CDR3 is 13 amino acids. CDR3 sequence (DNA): TGTGCTAGCAGCTTAGGAGTTGGCGACGAGCAGTACTTC. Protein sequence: CASSLGVGDEQYF.

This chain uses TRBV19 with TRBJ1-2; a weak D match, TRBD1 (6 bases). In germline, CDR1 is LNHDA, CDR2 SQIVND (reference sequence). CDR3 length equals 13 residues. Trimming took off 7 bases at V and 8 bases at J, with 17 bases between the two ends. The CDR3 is CASNFGGTVGYTF. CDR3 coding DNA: TGTGCCAGTAACTTCGGGGGCACTGTGGGCTACACCTTC.

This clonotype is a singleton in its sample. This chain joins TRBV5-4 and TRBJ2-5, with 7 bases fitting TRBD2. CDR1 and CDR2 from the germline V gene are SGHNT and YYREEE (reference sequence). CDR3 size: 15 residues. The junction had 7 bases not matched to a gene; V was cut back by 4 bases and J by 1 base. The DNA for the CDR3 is TGTGCCAGCAGCGCCCCGCGGGGGACCCAAGAGACCCAGTACTTC. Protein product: CASSAPRGTQETQYF.

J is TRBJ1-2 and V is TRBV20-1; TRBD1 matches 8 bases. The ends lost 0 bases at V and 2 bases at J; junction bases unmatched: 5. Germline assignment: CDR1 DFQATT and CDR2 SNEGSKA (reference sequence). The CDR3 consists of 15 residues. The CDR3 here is CSARDSRQGNYGYTF. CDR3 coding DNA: TGCAGTGCTAGAGATTCCCGACAGGGGAACTATGGCTACACCTTC.